These 11 T cell receptor beta chains were sequenced from one sample in a study of OX40 agonist ivuxolimab in advanced cancers. Assay used: immunoSEQ multiplex PCR; TCRdb lists only in-frame clones, some missing. The profile covers roughly 56,000 clones, with 84% appearing a single time and 4.6% taken by the ten largest. The sample here was CD4+ or CD8+ T cells sorted from blood, taken in a trial of the OX40 agonist ivuxolimab. The receptors were sampled from an adult with an advanced solid tumor such as melanoma, head and neck, liver or kidney cancer.

Only one count was recorded for this clone. The V gene is TRBV7-6, the J gene TRBJ1-1, with D perhaps matching TRBD1 (5 bases). Germline CDR1 and CDR2: SGHVS and FNYEAQ. This CDR3 region has 14 residues. V lost 5 bases to trimming and J lost 1 base, with 11 bases between them. This CDR3 is CASSPAGSNTEAFF. The CDR3 DNA follows: TGTGCCAGCAGCCCTGCAGGGTCGAACACTGAAGCTTTCTTT.

This chain links TRBV6-5 with TRBJ1-1, with a possible D match to TRBD1 (6 bases). The CDR3 is 15 amino acids. V lost 5 bases, J lost 2 bases, and 15 bases lay in between. Per the germline V gene, CDR1 is MNHEY and CDR2 is SVGAGI. CDR3 coding DNA: TGTGCCAGCAGTCCGATGACAGGAATTAACACTGAAGCTTTCTTT. Translation: CASSPMTGINTEAFF.

The rearrangement uses TRBV2 and TRBJ2-5; D is uncertain. The last part of the DNA fits TRBJ2-7 better; the J call may be wrong. CDR1 is SNHLY, CDR2 FYNNEI, per germline. The CDR3 covers 11 residues. DNA of the CDR3: TGTGCCAGCAGGACCTTTTACGAGCAGTACTTC. Its translation: CASRTFYEQYF.

This sequence joins TRBV5-1 and TRBJ2-2; D remains ambiguous. Germline-derived CDR1 and CDR2 are SGHRS and YFSETQ. V was pared by 0 bases and J by 5 bases, with 8 bases between. The CDR3 totals 14 residues. CDR3 region: CASSLGHTTGELFF. For the CDR3, the DNA is TGCGCCAGCAGCTTGGGTCACACGACCGGGGAGCTGTTTTTT.

The CDR3 coding sequence is TGTGCCAGCAGCGACCCCGTCGCCGACGAGCAGTACTTC. This encodes CASSDPVADEQYF. The V and J genes are TRBV5-8 and TRBJ2-7; D call uncertain. Trimming took off 4 bases at V and 5 bases at J, with 13 bases between the two ends. Germline CDR1 and CDR2: SGHTS and YDEGEE. There are 13 residues in the CDR3.

The gene calls are TRBV6-4 and TRBJ2-1, with D maybe TRBD1 (6 bases). Trimming left V 6 bases short and J 8 bases short, with 8 bases between. Germline CDR1 reads MRHNA; CDR2 reads SNTAGT. CDR3 length: 11 amino acids. Here the CDR3 reads CASRQGDEQFF. CDR3 in DNA: TGTGCCAGCAGACAGGGTGATGAGCAGTTCTTC.

This rearrangement joins TRBV4-2 to TRBJ2-7; D ambiguous. CDR3 length equals 14 residues. Trimming pared 3 bases from V and 2 bases from J, leaving 11 bases between. Germline CDR1 LGHNA, CDR2 YNFKEQ. The CDR3 nucleotides are TGTGCCAGCAGCCATCCTGCCTCGGCCTACGAGCAGTACTTC. As protein: CASSHPASAYEQYF.

CDR3 region: CASSLRQRGNEQFF. The CDR3, as DNA: TGTGCCAGCAGCTTGAGACAAAGAGGAAATGAGCAGTTCTTC. The chain uses TRBV7-8 and TRBJ2-1; no firm D call. The CDR3 runs to 14 residues. Trimming cost V 3 bases and J 7 bases, with 13 bases left between them. CDR1 is SGHVS, CDR2 FQNEAQ, per germline.

The CDR3 sequence is CASSQGLRGPRGTEAFF. For the CDR3, the DNA is TGCGCCAGCAGCCAAGGTTTACGAGGACCCCGCGGCACTGAAGCTTTCTTT. The gene calls are TRBV4-1 and TRBJ1-1; the D is unclear. This CDR3 has 17 amino acids. Looked up from germline, CDR1 is MGHRA and CDR2 is YSYEKL. The V end lost 1 base, the J end lost 4 bases, and 19 bases lay between the germline ends.

About this clone: At one of its ends the junction is not consistent with the germline gene, which may arise from a read error. The V and J genes are TRBV7-8 and TRBJ2-7, with 15 bases lining up with TRBD2. There are 16 residues in the CDR3. Germline V gives CDR1 SGHVS, CDR2 FQNEAQ. The CDR3, as DNA: TGTGCCAGCAACTTAAACCCGGGACTAGCGGGAGGTGTGCAGTACTTC. Translation: CASNLNPGLAGGVQYF.

This chain links TRBV7-8 with TRBJ2-2; TRBD2 aligns across 10 bases. The CDR3 covers 14 residues. V was pared by 5 bases and J by 5 bases, with 2 bases of the junction left unmatched. Per the germline V gene, CDR1 is SGHVS and CDR2 is FQNEAQ. The CDR3 DNA reads TGTGCCAGCAGCCCGGGACTAGCGACCGGGGAGCTGTTTTTT. Amino acids: CASSPGLATGELFF.